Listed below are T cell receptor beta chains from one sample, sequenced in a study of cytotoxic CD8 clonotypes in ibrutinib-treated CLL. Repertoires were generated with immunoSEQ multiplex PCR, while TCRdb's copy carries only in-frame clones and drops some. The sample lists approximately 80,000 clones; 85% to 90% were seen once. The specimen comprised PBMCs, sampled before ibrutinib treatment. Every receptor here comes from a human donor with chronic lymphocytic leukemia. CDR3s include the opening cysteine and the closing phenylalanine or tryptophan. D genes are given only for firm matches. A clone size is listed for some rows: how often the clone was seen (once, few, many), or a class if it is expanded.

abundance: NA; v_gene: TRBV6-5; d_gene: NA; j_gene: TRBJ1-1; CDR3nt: TGTGCCAGCAGTTACGAGAGGAGAGTCACTGAAGCTTTCTTT; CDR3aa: CASSYERRVTEAFF
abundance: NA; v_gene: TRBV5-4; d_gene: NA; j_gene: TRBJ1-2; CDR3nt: TGTGCCAGCAGCGTGGGGACGTACATGGTAGGGACCTTC; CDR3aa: CASSVGTYMVGTF
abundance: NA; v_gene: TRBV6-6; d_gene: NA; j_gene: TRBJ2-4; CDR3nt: TGTGCCAGCAGTTACTCGAGGGCTGGGGACATTCAGTACTTC; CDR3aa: CASSYSRAGDIQYF
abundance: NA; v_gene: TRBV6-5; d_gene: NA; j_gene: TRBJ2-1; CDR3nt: TGTGCCAGCAGCCCCGGTGGCGTTTCCTACAATGAGCAGTTCTTC; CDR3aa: CASSPGGVSYNEQFF
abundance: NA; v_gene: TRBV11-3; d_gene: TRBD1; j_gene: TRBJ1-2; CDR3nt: TGTGCCAGGACAGGGAACTATGGCTACACCTTC; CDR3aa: CARTGNYGYTF
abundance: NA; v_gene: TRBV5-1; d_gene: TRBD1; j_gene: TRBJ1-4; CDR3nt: TGCGCCAGCAGCTTAGGGGGCGCGAGTGAAAAACTGTTTTTT; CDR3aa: CASSLGGASEKLFF
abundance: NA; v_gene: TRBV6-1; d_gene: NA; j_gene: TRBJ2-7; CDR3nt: TGTGCCAGCAGTAGGGAGTGGACAGCTACCTACGAGCAGTACTTC; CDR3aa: CASSREWTATYEQYF
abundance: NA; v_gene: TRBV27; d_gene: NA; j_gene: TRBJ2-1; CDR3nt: TGTGCCAGCAGTTTATCGAATGCTGCAAATGAGCAGTTCTTC; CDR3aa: CASSLSNAANEQFF
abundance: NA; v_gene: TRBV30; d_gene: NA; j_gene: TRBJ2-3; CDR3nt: TGTGCCTGGAGTGTACGGGAGATAGATACGCAGTATTTT; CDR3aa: CAWSVREIDTQYF
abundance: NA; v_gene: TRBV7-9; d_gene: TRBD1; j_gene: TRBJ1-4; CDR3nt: TGTGCCAGCAGCTTAGTCGTGACAGGGGGTACTAATGAAAAACTGTTTTTT; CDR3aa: CASSLVVTGGTNEKLFF
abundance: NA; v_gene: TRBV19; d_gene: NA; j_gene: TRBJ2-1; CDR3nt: TGTGCCAGTAGTGGGGGTAGTTACAATGAGCAGTTCTTC; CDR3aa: CASSGGSYNEQFF
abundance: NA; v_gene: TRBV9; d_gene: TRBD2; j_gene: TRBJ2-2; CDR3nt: TGTGCCAGCAGCGTAGGTGAGGGACTAGCGGTACTGTCGGAGCTGTTTTTT; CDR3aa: CASSVGEGLAVLSELFF
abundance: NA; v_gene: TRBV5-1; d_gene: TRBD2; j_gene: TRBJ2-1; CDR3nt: TGCGCCAGCAGCCCCAGGCTAGCGGGAGGGTATGAGCAGTTCTTC; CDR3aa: CASSPRLAGGYEQFF
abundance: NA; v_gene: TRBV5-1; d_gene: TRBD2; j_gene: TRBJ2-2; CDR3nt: TGCGCCAGCAGCGTACTAGCGGGAGGCCCCGGGGAGCTGTTTTTT; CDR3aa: CASSVLAGGPGELFF
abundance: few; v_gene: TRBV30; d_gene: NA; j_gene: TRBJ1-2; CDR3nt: TGTGCCTGGAGTGTACATTGGAACTATGGCTACACCTTC; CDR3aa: CAWSVHWNYGYTF
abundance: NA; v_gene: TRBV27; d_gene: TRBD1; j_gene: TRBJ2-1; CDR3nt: TGTGCCAGCAGTCGACAGGGGCAGGGGGCATCCAATGAGCAGTTCTTC; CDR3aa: CASSRQGQGASNEQFF
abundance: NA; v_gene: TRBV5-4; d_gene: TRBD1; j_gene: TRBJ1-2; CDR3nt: TGTGCCAGCAGCGACGGACAGGTCCCCTATGGCTACACCTTC; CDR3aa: CASSDGQVPYGYTF
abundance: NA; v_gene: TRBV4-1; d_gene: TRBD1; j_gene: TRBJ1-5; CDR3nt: TGCGCCAGCAGCCAAGAAAACAGGGGCTGGGATCAGCCCCAGCATTTT; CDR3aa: CASSQENRGWDQPQHF
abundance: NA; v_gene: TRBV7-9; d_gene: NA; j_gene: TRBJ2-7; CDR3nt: TGTGCCAGCAGCTTAGGGCCCCGGGCCCGCGACTCCGAGCAGTACTTC; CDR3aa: CASSLGPRARDSEQYF
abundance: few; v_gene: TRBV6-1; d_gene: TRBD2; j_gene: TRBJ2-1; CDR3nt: TGTGCCAGCAGTGATTTGGCGGGAGGGGTCAATGAGCAGTTCTTC; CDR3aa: CASSDLAGGVNEQFF
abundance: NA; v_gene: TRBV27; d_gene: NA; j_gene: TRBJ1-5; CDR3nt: TGTGCCAGCAGTTTATCTGGGACCACCAATCAGCCCCAGCATTTT; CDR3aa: CASSLSGTTNQPQHF
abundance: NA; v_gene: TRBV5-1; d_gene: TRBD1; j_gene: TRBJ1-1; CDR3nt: TGCGCCAGCAGCTTTCGGACAGGGAACACTGAAGCTTTCTTT; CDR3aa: CASSFRTGNTEAFF
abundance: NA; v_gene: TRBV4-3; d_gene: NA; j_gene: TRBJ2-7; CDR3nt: TGCGCCAGCAGCCAAGAGTGGGTACGGGGCTCCTACGAGCAGTACTTC; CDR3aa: CASSQEWVRGSYEQYF
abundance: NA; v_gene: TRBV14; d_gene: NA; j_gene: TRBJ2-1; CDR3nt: TGTGCCAGCAGCCGCAGTGGACAGCCGATCTACAATGAGCAGTTCTTC; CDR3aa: CASSRSGQPIYNEQFF
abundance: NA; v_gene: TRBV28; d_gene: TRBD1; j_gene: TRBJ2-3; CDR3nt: TGTGCCAGCAGTAGGGGGACAGGGGTATCTGATACGCAGTATTTT; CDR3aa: CASSRGTGVSDTQYF
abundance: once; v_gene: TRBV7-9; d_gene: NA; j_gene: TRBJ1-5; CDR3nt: TGTGCCAGCAGCTTAGTATCAGGCCAGCCCCAGCATTTT; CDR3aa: CASSLVSGQPQHF
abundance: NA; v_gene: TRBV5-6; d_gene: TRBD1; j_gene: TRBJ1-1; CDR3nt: TGTGCCAGCAGCCCAGGGACAGGGAACACTGAAGCTTTCTTT; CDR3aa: CASSPGTGNTEAFF
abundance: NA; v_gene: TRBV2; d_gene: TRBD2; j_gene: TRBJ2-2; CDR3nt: TGTGCCAGCAGTGGGCTAGCGGGAGTCTCCGGGGAGCTGTTTTTT; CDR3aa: CASSGLAGVSGELFF
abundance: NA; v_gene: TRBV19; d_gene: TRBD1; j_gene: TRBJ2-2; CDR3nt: TGTGCCAGTAGTCAACAGGGGGTAGGGACCGGGGAGCTGTTTTTT; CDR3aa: CASSQQGVGTGELFF
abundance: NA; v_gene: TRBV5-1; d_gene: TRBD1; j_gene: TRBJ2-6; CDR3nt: TGCGCCAGCAGTTGGGACAGCCTCTCTGGGGCCAACGTCCTGACTTTC; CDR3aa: CASSWDSLSGANVLTF